One sample yielded the 18 T cell receptor beta chains listed below, sequenced in a study of neurological immune-mediated disorders. Via MiXCR, TCRdb re-called the 5' RACE reads, giving one row per CDR3 protein. The data contain about 120,000 distinct CDR3 sequences, about 3.2% of them singletons. What was sequenced was PBMCs. These receptors originate from a woman aged 25 to 39 with multiple sclerosis.

The sample holds many counts of this clonotype. The rearrangement joins TRBV5-6 to TRBJ1-1; TRBD1 is a possible D gene (6 bases). CDR1 and CDR2 (germline): SGHDT, YYEEEE. This CDR3 has 14 residues. The germline V and J ends were trimmed by 0 bases and 5 bases, with 11 bases remaining between them. The CDR3 DNA reads as TGTGCCAGCAGCTTGGAAGAGGGGGAGACTGAAGCTTTCTTT. Amino acids: CASSLEEGETEAFF.

For this clonotype: A much larger clone sits a single nucleotide away, making a read error possible. The chain links TRBV7-2 to TRBJ2-1; possible D gene TRBD2, 6 bases. CDR3 length equals 13 residues. Per germline, CDR1 SGHTA and CDR2 FQGNSA. CDR3 in amino acids: CASSLTSPDGQLF. CDR3 nucleotide sequence: TGTGCCAGCAGCTTAACTAGCCCCGATGGGCAGTTATTC.

This clonotype was seen many times. This sequence joins TRBV30 and TRBJ1-1; D uncertain. V shed 2 bases and J shed 8 bases, with 9 bases lying between them. CDR1 and CDR2 (germline): GTSNPN, SVGIG (reference sequence). This CDR3 spans 11 amino acids. In nucleotides, the CDR3 is TGTGCCTGGAGTAGTGGATGGGAAGCTTTCTTT. It specifies CAWSSGWEAFF. Based on the CDR3 plus reference TRBV30 and TRBJ1-1, the full variable domain is SQTIHQWPATLVQPVGSPLSLECTVEGTSNPNLYWYRQAAGRGLQLLFYSVGIGQISSEVPQNLSASRPQDRQFILSSKKLLLSDSGFYLCAWSSGWEAFFGQGTRLTVV.

This clonotype has at least ten counts. V and J are TRBV5-5 and TRBJ1-1; D unresolved. The CDR3 covers 13 residues. V was cut by 0 bases and J by 5 bases, with 8 bases left in between. The germline gives CDR1 SGHKS, CDR2 YYEKEE (reference sequence). CDR3 residues: CASSLGGRTEAFF. The CDR3 DNA reads as TGTGCCAGCAGCTTGGGGGGTAGGACTGAAGCTTTCTTT.

This clonotype was picked up many times. The V gene is TRBV12-3 or TRBV12-4, the J gene TRBJ2-4; perhaps D is TRBD1 or TRBD2 (7 bases each). This CDR3 region has 14 residues. Between the trimmed V and J ends, which lost 6 bases and 4 bases, there was a span of 13 bases. CDR3 region: CASSPQGGKNIQYF. The CDR3 region has the DNA TGTGCCAGCAGCCCTCAGGGGGGGAAAAACATTCAGTACTTC.

This clonotype has at least ten counts. The chain joins TRBV29-1 to TRBJ2-2; D gene uncertain. There are 12 residues in the CDR3. Trimming pared 3 bases from V and 3 bases from J, leaving 5 bases between. CDR1 is SQVTM and CDR2 is ANQGSEA in the germline V gene. The CDR3 DNA sequence: TGCAGCGTTGACGGCGACACCGGGGAGCTGTTTTTT. Residues: CSVDGDTGELFF.

This clonotype showed up many times. This chain uses TRBV12-3 or TRBV12-4 with TRBJ1-5; D is ambiguous. Trimming removed 8 bases at V and 9 bases at J, with 17 bases between. The CDR3 is 13 amino acids. The CDR3 DNA reads as TGTGCCAGCCGAAAACAACACTTGGGGCCCCAGCATTTT. Its protein is CASRKQHLGPQHF.

At least ten counts were recorded for this clonotype. This sequence joins TRBV2 and TRBJ1-1, with 10 bases that match TRBD1. The CDR3 loop spans 14 amino acids. The V gene's germline CDR1 is SNHLY and CDR2 FYNNEI. V lost 8 bases, J lost 7 bases, and 10 bases stayed unmatched. CDR3: CASEGDRGFGEAFF. CDR3 sequence (DNA): TGTGCCAGCGAAGGGGACAGGGGCTTCGGTGAAGCTTTCTTT.

This clonotype was detected only a few times. The chain joins TRBV20-1 to TRBJ2-7; 8 nucleotides line up with TRBD2. In germline, CDR1 is DFQATT, CDR2 SNEGSKA (reference sequence). The CDR3 runs to 11 residues. V was pared by 4 bases and J by 9 bases, with 5 bases of the junction left unmatched. The CDR3 DNA follows: TGCAGTGCTACACTAGCGGAACGGCAGTACTTC. Protein sequence: CSATLAERQYF.

The table lists this clonotype with many counts. The chain joins TRBV27 to TRBJ2-1; D might be TRBD2 (6 bases). CDR1 and CDR2 (germline): MNHEY, SMNVEV (reference sequence). The V end lost 4 bases, the J end lost 6 bases, and 19 bases lay between the germline ends. The CDR3 is 16 residues long. The CDR3 DNA sequence: TGTGCCAGCAGTTACGGGCCGGGACTCCGGGGCAATGAGCAGTTCTTC. It translates to CASSYGPGLRGNEQFF.

This clonotype was seen many times. The CDR3 nucleotides are TGCAGTGCTCTGCAGGGAACTAATGAAAAACTGTTTTTT. Its protein product is CSALQGTNEKLFF. V gene TRBV20-1 combines with J gene TRBJ1-4; TRBD1 is a possible D gene (5 bases). The germline gives CDR1 DFQATT, CDR2 SNEGSKA (reference sequence). V was shortened by 5 bases and J by 1 base, with 8 bases between the two germline ends. The CDR3 runs 13 residues.

This clonotype was seen at least ten times. This chain links TRBV12-3 or TRBV12-4 with TRBJ2-3; perhaps D is TRBD1 or TRBD2 (5 bases each). Trimming removed 3 bases from V and 6 bases from J, with 10 bases in between. CDR3 size: 13 residues. The CDR3 coding sequence is TGTGCCAGCAGTTTCGGGGCCCCGGATACGCAGTATTTT. This codes for CASSFGAPDTQYF.

This sequence joins TRBV24-1 and TRBJ2-7; 7 bases are a match to TRBD2. Losses at the gene ends were 9 bases for V and 4 bases for J; bases not matched to a gene: 8. In germline, CDR1 is KGHDR, CDR2 SFDVKD. The CDR3 length is 13 residues. The CDR3 DNA follows: TGTGCCACCGGGCGGGAGAGGGCATACGAGCAGTACTTC. Protein sequence: CATGRERAYEQYF.

The sample holds many counts of this clonotype. This chain joins TRBV7-2 and TRBJ2-1, with TRBD1 matching 9 bases. The CDR3 covers 13 residues. Germline V gene sequence: CDR1 SGHTA, CDR2 FQGNSA. Losses at the gene ends were 4 bases for V and 9 bases for J; bases not matched to a gene: 4. The CDR3 coding sequence is TGTGCCAGCAGCTCCCTGACAGGGGGTGAGCAGTTCTTC. Protein sequence: CASSSLTGGEQFF.

In this sample, this clonotype turned up many times. This chain connects TRBV29-1 to TRBJ1-2; D is undetermined. V lost 5 bases to trimming and J lost 5 bases, with 0 bases between them. This CDR3 has 8 amino acids. Germline CDR1 reads SQVTM; CDR2 reads ANQGSEA. The DNA of the CDR3 is TGCAGCGTTTATGGCTACACCTTC. Amino acids: CSVYGYTF.

This clonotype appeared many times. The chain employs TRBV20-1 and TRBJ1-1; D not certain. The CDR3 is 14 residues long. CDR1 DFQATT and CDR2 SNEGSKA come from the germline V gene (reference sequence). Between the trimmed V and J ends, which lost 0 bases and 2 bases, there was a span of 10 bases. The CDR3 here is CSARDGASNTEAFF. In DNA, the CDR3 is TGCAGTGCTAGAGATGGCGCCAGTAACACTGAAGCTTTCTTT.

This clonotype appeared many times. The chain recombines TRBV20-1 with TRBJ1-5; a weak D match, TRBD1 (5 bases). Germline CDR1 reads DFQATT; CDR2 reads SNEGSKA (reference sequence). This CDR3 has 15 amino acids. Trimming took off 5 bases at V and 4 bases at J, with 18 bases between the two ends. In DNA form, the CDR3 reads TGCAGTGCTCCGTATGGGGGGACCGTAAATCAGCCCCAGCATTTT. Its protein product is CSAPYGGTVNQPQHF.

The table lists this clonotype with many counts. The V call is TRBV27, the J call TRBJ2-1; 9 bases fit TRBD2. CDR3 length: 15 amino acids. V lost 8 bases to trimming and J lost 9 bases; unmatched junction nucleotides: 14. Looked up from germline, CDR1 is MNHEY and CDR2 is SMNVEV (reference sequence). The CDR3 bases are TGTGCCAGCCTCCCATCGGGCGGGAGGGTGGCTGAGCAGTTCTTC. It encodes CASLPSGGRVAEQFF.